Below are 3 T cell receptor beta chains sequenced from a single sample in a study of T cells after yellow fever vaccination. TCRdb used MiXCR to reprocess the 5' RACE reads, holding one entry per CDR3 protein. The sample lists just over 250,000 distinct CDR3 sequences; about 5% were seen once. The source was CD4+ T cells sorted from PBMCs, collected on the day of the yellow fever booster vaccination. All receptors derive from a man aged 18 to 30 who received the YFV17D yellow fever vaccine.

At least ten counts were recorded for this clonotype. The CDR3 DNA is TGTGCCAGCAGCCCTTGGACAGGGAGTACCTACGAGCAGTACTTC. Translation gives CASSPWTGSTYEQYF. This chain links TRBV7-6 with TRBJ2-7; the match to TRBD1 covers 8 bases. Per the germline V gene, CDR1 is SGHVS and CDR2 is FNYEAQ. J lost 2 bases, V lost 5 bases, and 8 bases had no gene match. The CDR3 covers 15 residues.

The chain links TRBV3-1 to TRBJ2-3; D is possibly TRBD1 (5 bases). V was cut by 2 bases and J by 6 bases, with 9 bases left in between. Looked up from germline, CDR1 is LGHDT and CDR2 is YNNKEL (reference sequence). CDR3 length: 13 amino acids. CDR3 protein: CASSQFTGDTQYF. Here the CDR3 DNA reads TGTGCCAGCAGCCAATTTACAGGTGATACGCAGTATTTT.

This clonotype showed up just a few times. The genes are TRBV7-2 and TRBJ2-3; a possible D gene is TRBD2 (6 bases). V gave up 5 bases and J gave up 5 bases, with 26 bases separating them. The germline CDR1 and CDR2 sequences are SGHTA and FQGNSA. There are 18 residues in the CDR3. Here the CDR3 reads CASSGGPGRTAERDTQYF. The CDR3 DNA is TGTGCCAGCAGCGGAGGGCCGGGACGGACGGCGGAGCGAGATACGCAGTATTTT.